This T cell receptor (beta chain) was sequenced during a study of T cells expressing NK-cell markers. CDR3 length equals 13 residues. Germline CDR1 and CDR2: MNHEY and SMNVEV (reference sequence). TCRdb re-called the 5' RACE reads; one entry per CDR3 protein, DNA not given. The repertoire table contains a few hundred thousand distinct CDR3 sequences. The origin of this receptor is a man aged 18 to 69 in good health. Sequenced material: blood T cells: a sorted CD56 or NKG2C T cell subset, CD4+ or CD8+ T cells, or bulk PBMC T cells (not recorded which). The chain combines TRBV27 with TRBJ1-5; TCRdb names TRBD1, which stays unverified in the absence of DNA. The CDR3 region is CARTGAACEPQHF.